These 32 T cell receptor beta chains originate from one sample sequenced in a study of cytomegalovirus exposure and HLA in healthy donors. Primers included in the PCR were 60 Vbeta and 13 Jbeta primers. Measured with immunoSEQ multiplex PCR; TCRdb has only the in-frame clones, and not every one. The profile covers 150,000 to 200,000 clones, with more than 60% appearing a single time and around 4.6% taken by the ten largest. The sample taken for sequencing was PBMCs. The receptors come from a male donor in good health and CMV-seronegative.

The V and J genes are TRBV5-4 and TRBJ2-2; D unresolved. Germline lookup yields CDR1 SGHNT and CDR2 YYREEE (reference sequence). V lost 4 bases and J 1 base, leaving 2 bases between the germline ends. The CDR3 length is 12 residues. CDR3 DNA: TGTGCCAGCAGCCTGAACACCGGGGAGCTGTTTTTT. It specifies CASSLNTGELFF.

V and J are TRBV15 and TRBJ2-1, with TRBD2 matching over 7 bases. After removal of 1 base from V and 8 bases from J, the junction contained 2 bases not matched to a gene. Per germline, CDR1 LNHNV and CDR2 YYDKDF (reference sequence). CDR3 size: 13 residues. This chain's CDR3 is CATSRVGRDEQFF. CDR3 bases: TGTGCCACCAGCAGAGTTGGGAGGGATGAGCAGTTCTTC.

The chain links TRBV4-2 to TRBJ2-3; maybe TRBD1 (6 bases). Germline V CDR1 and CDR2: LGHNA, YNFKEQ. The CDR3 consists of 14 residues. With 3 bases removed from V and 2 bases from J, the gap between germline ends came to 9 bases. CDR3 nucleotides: TGTGCCAGCAGCCAGACAGGAAACACAGATACGCAGTATTTT. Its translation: CASSQTGNTDTQYF.

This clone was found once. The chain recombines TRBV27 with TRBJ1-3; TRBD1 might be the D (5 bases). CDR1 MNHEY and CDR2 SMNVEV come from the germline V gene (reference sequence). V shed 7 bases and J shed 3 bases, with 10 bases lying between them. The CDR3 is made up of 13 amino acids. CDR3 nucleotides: TGTGCCAGCAAAGGGGATTTTGGAAACACCATATATTTT. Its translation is CASKGDFGNTIYF.

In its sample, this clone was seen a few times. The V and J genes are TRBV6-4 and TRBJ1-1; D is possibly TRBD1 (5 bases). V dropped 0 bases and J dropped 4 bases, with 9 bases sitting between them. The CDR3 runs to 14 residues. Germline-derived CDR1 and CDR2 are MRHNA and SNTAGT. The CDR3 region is CASSDSPGGTEAFF. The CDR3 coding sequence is TGTGCCAGCAGTGACTCGCCCGGGGGCACTGAAGCTTTCTTT.

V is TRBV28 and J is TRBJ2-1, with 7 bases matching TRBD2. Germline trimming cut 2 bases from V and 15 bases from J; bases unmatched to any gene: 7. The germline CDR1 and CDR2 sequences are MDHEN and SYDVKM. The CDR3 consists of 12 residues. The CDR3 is CASSLTWTSPFF. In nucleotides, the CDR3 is TGTGCCAGCAGTTTAACGTGGACTAGTCCGTTCTTC.

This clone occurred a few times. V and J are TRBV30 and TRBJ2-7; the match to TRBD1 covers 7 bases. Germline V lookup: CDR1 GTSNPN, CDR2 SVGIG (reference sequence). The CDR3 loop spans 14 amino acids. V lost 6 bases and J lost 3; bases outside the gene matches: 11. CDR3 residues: CACTSRGFVYEQYF. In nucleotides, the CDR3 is TGTGCCTGTACCTCCAGGGGGTTCGTCTACGAGCAGTACTTC.

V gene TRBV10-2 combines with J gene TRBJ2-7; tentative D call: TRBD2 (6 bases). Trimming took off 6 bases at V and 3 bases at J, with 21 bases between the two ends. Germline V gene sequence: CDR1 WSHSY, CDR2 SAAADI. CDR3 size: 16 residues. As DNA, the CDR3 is TGCGCCAGCAGGGAGCATAGCGGAGGGAGAGACTACGAGCAGTACTTC. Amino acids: CASREHSGGRDYEQYF.

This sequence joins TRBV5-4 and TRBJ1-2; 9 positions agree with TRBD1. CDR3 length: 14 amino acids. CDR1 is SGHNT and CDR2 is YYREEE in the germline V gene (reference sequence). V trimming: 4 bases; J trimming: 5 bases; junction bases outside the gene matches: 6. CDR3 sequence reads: CASSTGTGIYGYTF. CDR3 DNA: TGTGCCAGCAGCACTGGGACAGGGATTTATGGCTACACCTTC. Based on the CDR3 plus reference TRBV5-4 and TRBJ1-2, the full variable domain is ETGVTQSPTHLIKTRGQQVTLRCSSQSGHNTVSWYQQALGQGPQFIFQYYREEENGRGNFPPRFSGLQFPNYSSELNVNALELDDSALYLCASSTGTGIYGYTFGSGTRLTVV.

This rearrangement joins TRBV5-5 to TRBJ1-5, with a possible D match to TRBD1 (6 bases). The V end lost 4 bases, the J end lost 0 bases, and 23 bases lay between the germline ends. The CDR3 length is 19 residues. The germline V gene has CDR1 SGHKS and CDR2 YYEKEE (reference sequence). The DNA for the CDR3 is TGTGCCAGCAGCGAGAACAGGGAAGGAGCGGGGTATAGCAATCAGCCCCAGCATTTT. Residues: CASSENREGAGYSNQPQHF. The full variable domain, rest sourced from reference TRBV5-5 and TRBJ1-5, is DAGVTQSPTHLIKTRGQQVTLRCSPISGHKSVSWYQQVLGQGPQFIFQYYEKEERGRGNFPDRFSARQFPNYSSELNVNALLLGDSALYLCASSENREGAGYSNQPQHFGDGTRLSIL.

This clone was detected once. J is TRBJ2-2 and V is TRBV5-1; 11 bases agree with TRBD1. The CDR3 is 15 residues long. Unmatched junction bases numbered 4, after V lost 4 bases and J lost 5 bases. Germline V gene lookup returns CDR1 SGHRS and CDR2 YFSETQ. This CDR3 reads CASSTGQGATGELFF. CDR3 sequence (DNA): TGCGCCAGCAGCACCGGACAGGGGGCAACCGGGGAGCTGTTTTTT.

As DNA, the CDR3 is TGTGCCAGCAGCGGACAGGGGCGAGAGACCCAGTACTTC. This sequence encodes CASSGQGRETQYF. The chain joins TRBV14 to TRBJ2-5, with TRBD1 matching over 9 bases. Germline CDR1 is SGHDN and CDR2 is FVKESK. The V and J ends lost 5 bases and 4 bases, in that order; junction bases with no gene match: 2. This CDR3 comprises 13 residues.

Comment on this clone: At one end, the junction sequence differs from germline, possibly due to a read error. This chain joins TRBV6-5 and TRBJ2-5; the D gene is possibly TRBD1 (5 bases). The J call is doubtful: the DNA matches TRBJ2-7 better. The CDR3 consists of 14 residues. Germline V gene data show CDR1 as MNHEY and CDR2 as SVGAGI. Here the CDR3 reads CASSPGSVSHEQYF. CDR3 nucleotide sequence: TGTGCCAGCAGTCCAGGGTCGGTCTCCCACGAGCAGTACTTC.

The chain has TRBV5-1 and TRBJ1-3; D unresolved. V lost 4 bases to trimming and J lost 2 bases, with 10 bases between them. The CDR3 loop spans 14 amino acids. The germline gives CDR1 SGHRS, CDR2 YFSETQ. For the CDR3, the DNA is TGCGCCAGCAGCCCTACCTCAACTGGAAACACCATATATTTT. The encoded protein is CASSPTSTGNTIYF.

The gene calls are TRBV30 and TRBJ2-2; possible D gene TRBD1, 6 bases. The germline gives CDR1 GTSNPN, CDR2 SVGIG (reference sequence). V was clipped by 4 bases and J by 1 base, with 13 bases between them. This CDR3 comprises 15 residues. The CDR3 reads CAWTRQDLNTGELFF. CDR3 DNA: TGTGCCTGGACCCGACAGGACTTGAACACCGGGGAGCTGTTTTTT.

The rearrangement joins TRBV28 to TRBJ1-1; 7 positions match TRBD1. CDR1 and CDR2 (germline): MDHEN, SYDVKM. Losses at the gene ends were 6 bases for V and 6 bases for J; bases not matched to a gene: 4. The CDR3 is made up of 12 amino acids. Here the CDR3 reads CASSPTGPEAFF. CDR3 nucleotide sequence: TGTGCCAGCAGCCCGACAGGGCCTGAAGCTTTCTTT.

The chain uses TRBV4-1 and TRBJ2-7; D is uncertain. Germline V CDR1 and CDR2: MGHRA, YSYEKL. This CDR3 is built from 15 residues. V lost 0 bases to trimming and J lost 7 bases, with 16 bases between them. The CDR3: CASSQDTGAIGEQYF. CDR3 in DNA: TGCGCCAGCAGCCAAGATACGGGTGCGATAGGAGAGCAGTACTTC.

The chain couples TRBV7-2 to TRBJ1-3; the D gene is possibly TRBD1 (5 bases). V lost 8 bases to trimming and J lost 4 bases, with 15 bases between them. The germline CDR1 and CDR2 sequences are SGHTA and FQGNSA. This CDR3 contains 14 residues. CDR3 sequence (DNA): TGTGCCAGCGCGGCTCCAGGGTCCGGAAACACCATATATTTT. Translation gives CASAAPGSGNTIYF.

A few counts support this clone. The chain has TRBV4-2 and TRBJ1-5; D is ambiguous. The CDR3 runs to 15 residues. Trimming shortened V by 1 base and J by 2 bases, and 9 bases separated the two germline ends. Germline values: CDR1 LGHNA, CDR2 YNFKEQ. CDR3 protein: CASSQVTGGNQPQHF. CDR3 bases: TGTGCCAGCAGCCAAGTGACGGGAGGCAATCAGCCCCAGCATTTT.

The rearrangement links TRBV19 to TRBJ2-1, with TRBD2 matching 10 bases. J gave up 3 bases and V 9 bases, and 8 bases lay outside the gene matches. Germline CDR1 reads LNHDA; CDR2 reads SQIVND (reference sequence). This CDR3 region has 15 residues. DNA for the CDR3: TGTGCCAGCAAAACCGGGACTAGCGACTACAATGAGCAGTTCTTC. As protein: CASKTGTSDYNEQFF.

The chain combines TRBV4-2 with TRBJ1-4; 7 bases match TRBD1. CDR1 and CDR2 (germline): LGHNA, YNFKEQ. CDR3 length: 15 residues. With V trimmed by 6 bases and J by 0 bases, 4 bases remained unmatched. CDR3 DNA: TGTGCCAGCAGTCTCCAGGGGGCAACTAATGAAAAACTGTTTTTT. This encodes CASSLQGATNEKLFF.

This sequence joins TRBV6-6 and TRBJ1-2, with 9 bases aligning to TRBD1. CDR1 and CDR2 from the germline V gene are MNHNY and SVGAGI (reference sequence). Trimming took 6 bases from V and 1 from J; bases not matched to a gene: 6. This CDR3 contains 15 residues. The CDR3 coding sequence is TGTGCCAGCAGCTACACAGGGGGCGGTAACTATGGCTACACCTTC. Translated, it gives CASSYTGGGNYGYTF.

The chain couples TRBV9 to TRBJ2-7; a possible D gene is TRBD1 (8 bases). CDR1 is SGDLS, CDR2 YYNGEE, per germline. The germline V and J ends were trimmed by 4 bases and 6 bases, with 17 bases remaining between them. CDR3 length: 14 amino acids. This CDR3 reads CASSTGGGPGEQYF. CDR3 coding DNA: TGTGCCAGCAGCACAGGGGGGGGTCCGGGCGAGCAGTACTTC.

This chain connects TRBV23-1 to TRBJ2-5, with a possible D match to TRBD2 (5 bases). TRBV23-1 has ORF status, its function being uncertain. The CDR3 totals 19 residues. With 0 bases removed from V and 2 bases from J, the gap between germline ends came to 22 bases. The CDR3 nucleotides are TGCGCCAGCAGTCAATCTAGAGGGTTGGCAGCTAAGAGTCAAGAGACCCAGTACTTC. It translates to CASSQSRGLAAKSQETQYF.

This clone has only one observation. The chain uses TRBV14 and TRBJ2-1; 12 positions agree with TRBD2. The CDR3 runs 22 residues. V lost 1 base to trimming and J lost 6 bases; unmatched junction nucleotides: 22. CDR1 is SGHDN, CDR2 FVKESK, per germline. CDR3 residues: CASSQVIRRRVQLAGGINEQFF. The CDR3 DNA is TGTGCCAGCAGCCAAGTGATCCGACGCAGGGTGCAGCTAGCGGGGGGGATCAATGAGCAGTTCTTC.

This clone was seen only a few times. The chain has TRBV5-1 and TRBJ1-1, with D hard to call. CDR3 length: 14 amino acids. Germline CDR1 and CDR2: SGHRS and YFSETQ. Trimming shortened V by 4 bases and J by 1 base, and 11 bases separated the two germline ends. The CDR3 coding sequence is TGCGCCAGCAGCATCGGACTCGCGAACACTGAAGCTTTCTTT. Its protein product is CASSIGLANTEAFF.

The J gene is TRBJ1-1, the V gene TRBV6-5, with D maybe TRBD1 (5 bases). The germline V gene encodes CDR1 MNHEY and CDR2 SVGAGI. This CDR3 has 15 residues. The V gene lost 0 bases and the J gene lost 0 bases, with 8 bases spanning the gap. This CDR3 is CASSYSRGMNTEAFF. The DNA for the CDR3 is TGTGCCAGCAGTTACTCGCGGGGCATGAACACTGAAGCTTTCTTT.

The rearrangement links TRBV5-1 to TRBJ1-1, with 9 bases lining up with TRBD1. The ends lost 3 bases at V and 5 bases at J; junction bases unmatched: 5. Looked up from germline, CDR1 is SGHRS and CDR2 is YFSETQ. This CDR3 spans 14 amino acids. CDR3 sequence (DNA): TGCGCCAGCAGCTCATTGACAGGGGGGACTGAAGCTTTCTTT. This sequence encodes CASSSLTGGTEAFF.

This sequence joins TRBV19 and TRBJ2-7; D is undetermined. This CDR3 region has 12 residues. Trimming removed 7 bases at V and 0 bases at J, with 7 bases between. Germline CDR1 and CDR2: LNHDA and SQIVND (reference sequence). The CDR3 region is CASTGSSYEQYF. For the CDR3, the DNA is TGTGCCAGTACAGGCAGCTCCTACGAGCAGTACTTC.

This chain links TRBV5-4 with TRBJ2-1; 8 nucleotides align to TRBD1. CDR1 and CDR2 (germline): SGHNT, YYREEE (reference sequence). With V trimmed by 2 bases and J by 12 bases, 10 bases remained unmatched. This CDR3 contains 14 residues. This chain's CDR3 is CASSLPQGGKGQFF. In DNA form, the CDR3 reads TGTGCCAGCAGCTTACCACAGGGGGGTAAAGGGCAGTTCTTC.

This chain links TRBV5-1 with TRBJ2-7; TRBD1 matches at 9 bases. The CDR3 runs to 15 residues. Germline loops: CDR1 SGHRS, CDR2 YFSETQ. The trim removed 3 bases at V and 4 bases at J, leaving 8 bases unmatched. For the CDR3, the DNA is TGCGCCAGCAGCTCCCCGGACAGGGGAGGGTACGAGCAGTACTTC. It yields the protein CASSSPDRGGYEQYF.

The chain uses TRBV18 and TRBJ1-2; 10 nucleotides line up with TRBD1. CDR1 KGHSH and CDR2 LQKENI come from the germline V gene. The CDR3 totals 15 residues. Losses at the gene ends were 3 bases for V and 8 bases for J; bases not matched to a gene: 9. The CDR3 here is CASSPLGQGVRGYTF. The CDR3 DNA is TGTGCCAGCTCACCCCTCGGACAGGGGGTAAGGGGCTACACCTTC. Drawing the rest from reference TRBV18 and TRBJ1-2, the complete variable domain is NAGVMQNPRHLVRRRGQEARLRCSPMKGHSHVYWYRQLPEEGLKFMVYLQKENIIDESGMPKERFSAEFPKEGPSILRIQQVVRGDSAAYFCASSPLGQGVRGYTFGSGTRLTVV.